The clone carrying this T cell receptor beta chain was observed a few times. As the sequencing template, cDNA was produced by extracting RNA and reverse transcribing it. The data were produced by immunoSEQ multiplex PCR, yet TCRdb's version contains in-frame clones alone and is incomplete. The sample consists of about 97,000 clones, around 45% of them appearing once. This sample is drawn from a study of CD8+ T cells in alopecia areata. This clonotype was obtained from a human donor with alopecia areata. The sequenced material came from CD4+ T cells sorted from blood.

CDR3 sequence reads: CASSEPPAGAWETQYF. The CDR3 DNA sequence: TGTGCCAGCAGTGAACCGCCAGCGGGAGCATGGGAGACCCAGTACTTC. The chain links TRBV2 to TRBJ2-5; 8 bases agree with TRBD2. This CDR3 has 16 residues. The germline CDR1 and CDR2 sequences are SNHLY and FYNNEI. V dropped 2 bases and J dropped 5; count of bases not matched to a gene: 10.